This T cell receptor beta chain derives from a study of blood T cells in healthy people across ages (dated by TCRdb to between 2014 and 2016). Describing the broader study: In model experiments, roughly one uniquely barcoded TCR beta cDNA molecule per two T cells was captured by template switching. Using the same blood draw, the study looked at two additional independent replicas of 1 million unique cDNA reads for two donors, one aged 18 to 30 and the other aged 80 or older. Age-related changes in TCR beta repertoire diversity were measured in the study by deep sequencing normalized with unique cDNA molecular identifiers. Donors of different ages were randomly distributed across sequencing lanes to avoid experimental bias. Donors were grouped into four age groups: young (average 16 years), middle-aged (under 40), aged (62) and long-lived (around 80). Findings and caveats that apply to the study as a whole: A strong correlation was found between observed TCR beta diversity and the percentage of naive T cells measured by flow cytometry. Compared with the aged group, more naive CD4+ T cells, fewer expanded clones and increased TCR diversity were shown by the long-lived group, suggesting age selection. Because donor CMV infection status was unknown, age-related changes in expanded clonotypes were potentially confounded. As age increased, observed TCR beta diversity per million T cells dropped in a roughly linear way, and a significant reduction was already evident by age approximately 40. Conclusive comparison of naive and antigen-experienced compartments was prevented by the profiling of bulk unsorted PBMCs. Estimates of total diversity from one million sequenced T cells were regarded as lower bounds and underestimates.

A few counts support this clonotype. Its specific antigen is unknown. No qualities accompany the bases; no much larger clone lies one base away. Spanning cysteine to phenylalanine, the CDR3 consists of 14 amino acids. Just CDR3 DNA is preserved here, 42 bases in frame from base 1. The junction shows trimming of 3 bases on V and 4 bases on J, plus 12 bases between the germline ends. According to the germline V gene (reference sequence), CDR1 reads SEHNR and CDR2 reads FQNEAQ. The 40 or so donors, aged roughly 6 to 95 years, were systemically healthy Caucasian individuals from Russia. Around 9.8 milliliters of peripheral blood were collected from each donor into EDTA-treated Vacutainer tubes. PBMCs were isolated by Ficoll-Paque density-gradient centrifugation, with at least 6.5 million obtained per sample. Trizol reagent was used to extract total RNA from PBMCs, with at least 5.5 micrograms per sample. For every donor, an aliquot of PBMCs went through flow cytometry to measure the percentages of naive CD45RAhigh/CD27high T cells.

The library came from 5' RACE. The sequencing machine was an Illumina HiSeq 2500. A second PCR of roughly 6 to 11 cycles was performed with a sample-barcoded 5' primer and a J-beta primer mix. Each TCR beta cDNA molecule received a unique molecular identifier from a template-switch 5' adaptor carrying 12 random nucleotides. At least 3 million CDR3-containing paired-end reads were obtained from each sample. The Mint cDNA synthesis kit, primed by a TRBC-specific oligonucleotide, was used to synthesize first-strand cDNA from all RNA. All cDNA was treated with uracil-DNA glycosylase and then went through a first 18-cycle PCR with the universal primers M1SS and BC2_uni_R. The authors processed their data as follows. For normalization, 1 million high-quality reads were randomly selected from each sample, with every read carrying a distinct molecular identifier. Instead of being binned into consensus sequences, reads that shared molecular identifiers were thrown out. CDR3 identification, clonotype clustering and error correction used MiTCR with a Q25 quality threshold and the strictest error-elimination algorithm. Lower-bound total TCR beta diversity was estimated with a nonparametric unseen species model using Euler transformation. TCRdb reworked the public reads: Q25 trimming with fastp, MiXCR clone assembly, productive beta chains retained. A single entry per CDR3 protein holds the most common genes and DNA from its merged rows. These V and J calls rely on TCRdb rather than the paper's analysis. The sample yields some 1,500,000 distinct CDR3 sequences; approximately 43% were counted once. Of the sample, about 4.1% is held by the ten largest clones.

Here the chain combines TRBV7-9 and TRBJ1-2; the D segment could be TRBD1, given 5 matching bases. This sequence originates from a woman in her late teens or twenties in good health. The sequenced sample consisted of blood. The base sequence is TGTGCCAGCAGCTTTGCAGGGCTAGGCTATGGCTACACCTTC. This yields the protein CASSFAGLGYGYTF.